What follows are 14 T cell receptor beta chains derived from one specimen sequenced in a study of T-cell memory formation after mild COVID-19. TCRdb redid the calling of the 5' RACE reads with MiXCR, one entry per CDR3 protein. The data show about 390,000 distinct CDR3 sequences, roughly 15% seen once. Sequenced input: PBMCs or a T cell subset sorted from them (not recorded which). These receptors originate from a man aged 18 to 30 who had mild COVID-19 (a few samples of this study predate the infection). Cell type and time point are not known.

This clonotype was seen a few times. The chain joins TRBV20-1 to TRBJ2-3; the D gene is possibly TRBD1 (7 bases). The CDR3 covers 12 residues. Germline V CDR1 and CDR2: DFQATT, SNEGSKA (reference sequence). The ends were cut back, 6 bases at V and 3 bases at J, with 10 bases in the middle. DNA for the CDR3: TGCAGTGCCCAGGGGGGAACAGATACGCAGTATTTT. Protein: CSAQGGTDTQYF.

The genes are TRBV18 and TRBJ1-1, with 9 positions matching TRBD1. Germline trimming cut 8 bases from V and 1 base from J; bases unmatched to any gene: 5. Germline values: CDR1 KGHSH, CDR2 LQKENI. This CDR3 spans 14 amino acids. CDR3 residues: CASEGQGANTEAFF. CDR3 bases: TGTGCCAGCGAGGGACAGGGAGCGAACACTGAAGCTTTCTTT.

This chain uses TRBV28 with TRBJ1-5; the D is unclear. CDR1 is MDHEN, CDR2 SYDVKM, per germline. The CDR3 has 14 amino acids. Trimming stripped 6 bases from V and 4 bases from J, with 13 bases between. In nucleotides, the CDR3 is TGTGCCAGCAGCCGGCACAGCGCTAATCAGCCCCAGCATTTT. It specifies CASSRHSANQPQHF.

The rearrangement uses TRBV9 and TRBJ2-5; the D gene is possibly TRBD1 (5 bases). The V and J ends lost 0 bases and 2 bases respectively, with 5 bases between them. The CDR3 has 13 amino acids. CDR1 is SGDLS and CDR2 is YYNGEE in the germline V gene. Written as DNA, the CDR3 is TGTGCCAGCAGCGTAGGGACACAAGAGACCCAGTACTTC. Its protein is CASSVGTQETQYF.

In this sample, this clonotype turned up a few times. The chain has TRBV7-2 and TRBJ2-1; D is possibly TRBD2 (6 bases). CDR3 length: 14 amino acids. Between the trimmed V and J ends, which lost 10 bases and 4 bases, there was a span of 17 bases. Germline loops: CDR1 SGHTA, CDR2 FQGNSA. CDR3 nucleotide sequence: TGTGCCACCGCGGGGCGGGGATTTTACAATGAGCAGTTCTTC. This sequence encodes CATAGRGFYNEQFF.

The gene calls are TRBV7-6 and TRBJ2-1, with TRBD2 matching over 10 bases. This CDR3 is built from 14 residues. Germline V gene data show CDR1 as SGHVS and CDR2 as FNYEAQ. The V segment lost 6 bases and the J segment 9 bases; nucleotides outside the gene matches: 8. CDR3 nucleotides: TGTGCCAGCAGTAGAGCGGGGGGGCTAGGTGAGCAGTTCTTC. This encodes CASSRAGGLGEQFF.

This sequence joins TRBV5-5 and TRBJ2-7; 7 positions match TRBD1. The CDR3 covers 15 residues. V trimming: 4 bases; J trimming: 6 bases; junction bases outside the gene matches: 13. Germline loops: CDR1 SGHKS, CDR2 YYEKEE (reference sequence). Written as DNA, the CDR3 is TGTGCCAGCAGCATACAGGGGCCTCGGTTATTCGAGCAGTACTTC. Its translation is CASSIQGPRLFEQYF.

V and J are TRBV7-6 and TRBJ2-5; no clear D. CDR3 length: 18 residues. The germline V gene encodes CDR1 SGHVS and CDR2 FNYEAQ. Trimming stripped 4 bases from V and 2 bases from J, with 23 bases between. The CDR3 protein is CASSSSTRARLPQETQYF. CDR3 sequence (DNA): TGTGCCAGCAGCTCCTCGACCCGAGCCAGGCTCCCACAAGAGACCCAGTACTTC.

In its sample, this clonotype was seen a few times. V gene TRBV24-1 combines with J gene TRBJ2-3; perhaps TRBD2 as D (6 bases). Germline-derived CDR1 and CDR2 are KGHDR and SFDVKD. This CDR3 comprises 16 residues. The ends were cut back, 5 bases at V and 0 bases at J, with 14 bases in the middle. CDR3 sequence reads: CATSGGLDFSTDTQYF. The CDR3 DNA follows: TGTGCCACCAGTGGGGGACTCGATTTTAGCACAGATACGCAGTATTTT.

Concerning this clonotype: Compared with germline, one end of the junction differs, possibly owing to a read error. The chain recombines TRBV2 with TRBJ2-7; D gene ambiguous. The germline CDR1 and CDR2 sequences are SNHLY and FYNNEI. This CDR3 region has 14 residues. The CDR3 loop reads CASRLRILSNEQYF. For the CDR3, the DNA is TGTGCCAGCAGACTTAGGATCCTCTCCAACGAGCAGTACTTC.

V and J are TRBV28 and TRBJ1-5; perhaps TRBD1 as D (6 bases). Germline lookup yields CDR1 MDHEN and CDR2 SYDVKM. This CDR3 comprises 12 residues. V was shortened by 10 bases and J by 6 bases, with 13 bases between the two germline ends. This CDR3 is CATRQEGQPQHF. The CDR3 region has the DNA TGTGCCACCAGACAGGAGGGTCAGCCCCAGCATTTT.

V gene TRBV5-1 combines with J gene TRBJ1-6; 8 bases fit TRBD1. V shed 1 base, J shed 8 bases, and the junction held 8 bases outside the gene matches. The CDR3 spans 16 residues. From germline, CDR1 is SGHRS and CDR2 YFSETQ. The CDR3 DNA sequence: TGCGCCAGCAGCTTGAGTGCAGGGGGCGCGGATTCACCCCTCCACTTT. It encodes CASSLSAGGADSPLHF.

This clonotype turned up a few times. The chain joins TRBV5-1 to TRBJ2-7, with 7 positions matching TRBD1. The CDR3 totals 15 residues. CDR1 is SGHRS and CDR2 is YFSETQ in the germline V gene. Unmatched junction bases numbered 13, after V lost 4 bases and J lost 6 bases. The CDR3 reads CASSGTEGAPVEQYF. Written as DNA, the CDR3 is TGCGCCAGCAGCGGTACCGAGGGGGCGCCTGTCGAGCAGTACTTC.

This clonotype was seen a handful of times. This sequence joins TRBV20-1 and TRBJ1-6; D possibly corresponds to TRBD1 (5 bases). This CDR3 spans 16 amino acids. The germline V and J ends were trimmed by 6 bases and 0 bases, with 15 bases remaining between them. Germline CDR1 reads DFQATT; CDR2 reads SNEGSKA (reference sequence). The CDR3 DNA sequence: TGCAGTGCAAGGAGGGGCCAGAGCTCCTATAATTCACCCCTCCACTTT. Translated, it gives CSARRGQSSYNSPLHF.